These 21 T cell receptor beta chains were all obtained from the same sample, sequenced in a study of T-cell memory formation after mild COVID-19. Using its own MiXCR run on the 5' RACE reads, TCRdb lists one record per CDR3 protein. The sample shows 400,000 to 500,000 distinct CDR3 sequences, roughly 20% of them seen only once. The sample taken for sequencing was PBMCs or a T cell subset sorted from them (not recorded which). The receptors come from an adult woman who had mild COVID-19 (a few samples of this study predate the infection). Cell type and time point are not known.

This clonotype was found a few times. This chain joins TRBV12-3 or TRBV12-4 and TRBJ1-1; tentative D call: TRBD1 (6 bases). The CDR3 length is 14 residues. Trimming pared 6 bases from V and 5 bases from J, leaving 16 bases between. The CDR3 nucleotides read TGTGCCAGCAGCCATGGGACACCACATACTGAAGCTTTCTTT. This sequence encodes CASSHGTPHTEAFF.

This clonotype has a handful of counts. The chain joins TRBV5-6 to TRBJ1-2, with D maybe TRBD1 (6 bases). CDR1 is SGHDT, CDR2 YYEEEE, per germline. With 0 bases removed from V and 7 bases from J, the gap between germline ends came to 10 bases. There are 13 residues in the CDR3. CDR3 in DNA: TGTGCCAGCAGCTTGGACAGGGCCGGTGGCTACACCTTC. The encoded protein is CASSLDRAGGYTF. The full variable domain, its missing parts supplied by reference TRBV5-6 and TRBJ1-2, is DAGVTQSPTHLIKTRGQQVTLRCSPKSGHDTVSWYQQALGQGPQFIFQYYEEEERQRGNFPDRFSGHQFPNYSSELNVNALLLGDSALYLCASSLDRAGGYTFGSGTRLTVV.

The V gene is TRBV3-1, the J gene TRBJ2-7; D is unresolved. The CDR3 runs 14 residues. Germline V gene lookup returns CDR1 LGHDT and CDR2 YNNKEL (reference sequence). The V and J ends lost 4 bases and 1 base respectively, with 11 bases between them. The CDR3 DNA is TGTGCCAGCAGCCGAACGTATGGATCCTACGAGCAGTACTTC. It translates to CASSRTYGSYEQYF.

V and J are TRBV6-1 and TRBJ2-3; TRBD2 might be the D (5 bases). Trimming shortened V by 1 base and J by 4 bases, and 12 bases separated the two germline ends. The length of the CDR3 is 15 residues. Germline loops: CDR1 MNHNS, CDR2 SASEGT. The CDR3 region has the DNA TGTGCCAGCAGTGAAGATTGGGCGGGCGCAGATACGCAGTATTTT. Amino acids: CASSEDWAGADTQYF.

A few counts support this clonotype. V is TRBV6-1 and J is TRBJ2-1; TRBD2 is a possible D gene (5 bases). V dropped 10 bases and J dropped 0 bases, with 19 bases sitting between them. CDR1 is MNHNS, CDR2 SASEGT, per germline. This CDR3 region has 16 residues. Here the CDR3 reads CATPSKEGSSYNEQFF. CDR3 DNA: TGTGCCACCCCCAGCAAAGAGGGTAGCTCCTACAATGAGCAGTTCTTC.

The V and J genes are TRBV10-3 and TRBJ2-1, with D perhaps given as TRBD1 or TRBD2 (5 bases each). Germline loops: CDR1 ENHRY, CDR2 SYGVKD. The CDR3 contains 11 residues. V was clipped by 11 bases and J by 8 bases, with 13 bases between them. The CDR3 spells CAVGAGHEQFF. Here the CDR3 DNA reads TGTGCCGTCGGGGCGGGCCATGAGCAGTTCTTC.

The gene calls are TRBV5-4 and TRBJ2-2, with a possible D match to TRBD1 (6 bases). The CDR3 length is 16 residues. Germline CDR1 SGHNT, CDR2 YYREEE (reference sequence). Between the trimmed V and J ends, which lost 0 bases and 8 bases, there was a span of 17 bases. The CDR3 is CASSLGGLGVRGELFF. Written as DNA, the CDR3 is TGTGCCAGCAGCTTGGGGGGGCTCGGAGTTCGTGGGGAGCTGTTTTTT.

This clonotype was detected ten times or more. The chain uses TRBV7-2 and TRBJ1-1, with TRBD1 as a possible D gene (5 bases). This CDR3 is 14 amino acids long. CDR1 and CDR2 (germline): SGHTA, FQGNSA. With 6 bases removed from V and 2 bases from J, the gap between germline ends came to 13 bases. This CDR3 reads CASSSAGANTEAFF. The CDR3, as DNA: TGTGCCAGCAGTTCGGCCGGGGCAAACACTGAAGCTTTCTTT.

The table lists this clonotype with a few counts. The CDR3 DNA is TGCGCCAGCAGCTTGGGGGTTGAGGGGAACACTGAAGCTTTCTTT. Amino acids: CASSLGVEGNTEAFF. The chain carries TRBV5-1 and TRBJ1-1; D is ambiguous. The V and J ends lost 0 bases and 1 base respectively, with 10 bases between them. Germline V lookup: CDR1 SGHRS, CDR2 YFSETQ. This CDR3 has 15 residues.

This clonotype was seen a few times. The J gene is TRBJ2-1, the V gene TRBV7-3; D is undetermined. The germline V and J ends were trimmed by 5 bases and 2 bases, with 7 bases remaining between them. Germline values: CDR1 SGHTA, CDR2 FQGTGA. The CDR3 totals 13 residues. The CDR3 is CASSIQAYNEQFF. The CDR3 nucleotides read TGTGCCAGCAGCATTCAAGCCTACAATGAGCAGTTCTTC. Based on the CDR3 plus reference TRBV7-3 and TRBJ2-1, the full variable domain is GAGVSQTPSNKVTEKGKYVELRCDPISGHTALYWYRQSLGQGPEFLIYFQGTGAADDSGLPNDRFFAVRPEGSVSTLKIQRTERGDSAVYLCASSIQAYNEQFFGPGTRLTVL.

The V gene is TRBV7-2, the J gene TRBJ1-2; D perhaps matches TRBD1 (5 bases). V lost 1 base and J lost 6, with 9 bases in between. Looked up from germline, CDR1 is SGHTA and CDR2 is FQGNSA. This CDR3 is built from 13 residues. In nucleotides, the CDR3 is TGTGCCAGCAGCTTAGACAGGTCGGATGGCTACACCTTC. It is translated as CASSLDRSDGYTF.

V gene TRBV27 combines with J gene TRBJ2-7, with 10 bases aligning to TRBD1. The germline V gene encodes CDR1 MNHEY and CDR2 SMNVEV (reference sequence). The CDR3 consists of 15 residues. The trim removed 6 bases at V and 0 bases at J, leaving 5 bases unmatched. As DNA, the CDR3 is TGTGCCAGCAGGGTAAGACAGGGGGCCTCCTACGAGCAGTACTTC. Its translation: CASRVRQGASYEQYF.

The chain uses TRBV6-5 and TRBJ2-7; the match to TRBD1 covers 7 bases. Germline V gene sequence: CDR1 MNHEY, CDR2 SVGAGI. V was pared by 4 bases and J by 1 base, with 19 bases of the junction left unmatched. The CDR3 has 19 residues. CDR3 nucleotide sequence: TGTGCCAGCAGTTCCCCGTTGGACAGGCCCGGGGTTCCTTCCTACGAGCAGTACTTC. Protein: CASSSPLDRPGVPSYEQYF.

V is TRBV13 and J is TRBJ2-5; D is uncertain. CDR3 length: 14 residues. Looked up from germline, CDR1 is PRHDT and CDR2 is FYEKMQ (reference sequence). Trimming shortened V by 5 bases and J by 5 bases, and 15 bases separated the two germline ends. The CDR3 DNA sequence: TGTGCCAGCAGCCCCCCCTCGGTACTTGAGACCCAGTACTTC. Encoded protein: CASSPPSVLETQYF.

V usage is TRBV2 and J usage is TRBJ2-2; D may be TRBD1 (6 bases). Trimming took 6 bases from V and 7 from J, leaving 12 bases between them. The CDR3 covers 13 residues. CDR1 is SNHLY, CDR2 FYNNEI, per germline. The chain's CDR3 is CASRTGTFGELFF. The CDR3 bases are TGTGCCAGCAGGACCGGGACATTCGGGGAGCTGTTTTTT.

The V call is TRBV20-1, the J call TRBJ2-7; D call uncertain. Germline V gene data show CDR1 as DFQATT and CDR2 as SNEGSKA (reference sequence). Trimming left V 3 bases short and J 4 bases short, with 4 bases between. This CDR3 has 10 residues. The CDR3 here is CSASGYEQYF. Here the CDR3 DNA reads TGCAGTGCTAGTGGGTACGAGCAGTACTTC.

This chain joins TRBV19 and TRBJ1-2; D gene unclear. Trimming removed 4 bases at V and 5 bases at J, with 14 bases between. The germline CDR1 and CDR2 sequences are LNHDA and SQIVND (reference sequence). The CDR3 spans 14 residues. CDR3 region: CASSTSGLGYGYTF. The CDR3 nucleotides read TGTGCCAGTAGTACCTCCGGGCTTGGGTATGGCTACACCTTC.

This clonotype has just a few counts. The V and J genes are TRBV25-1 and TRBJ2-7, with D possibly TRBD1 on 5 matching bases. Trimming removed 3 bases at V and 2 bases at J, with 11 bases between. The CDR3 has 14 residues. Germline CDR1 and CDR2: MGHDK and SYGVNS. Here the CDR3 reads CASSDPDITYEQYF. The CDR3 DNA sequence: TGTGCCAGCAGTGATCCGGACATAACCTACGAGCAGTACTTC.

J is TRBJ2-3 and V is TRBV29-1, with TRBD2 identical over 13 bases. V shed 2 bases, J shed 6 bases, and the junction held 8 bases outside the gene matches. Per germline, CDR1 SQVTM and CDR2 ANQGSEA. CDR3 length: 16 amino acids. The DNA of the CDR3 is TGCAGCGTTGAACACGGGACTAGCGGGGTCCTGGATACGCAGTATTTT. Protein product: CSVEHGTSGVLDTQYF.

This rearrangement joins TRBV7-9 to TRBJ1-2, with 8 positions matching TRBD1. Germline-derived CDR1 and CDR2 are SEHNR and FQNEAQ (reference sequence). The CDR3 sequence is 21 residues long. The ends lost 2 bases at V and 5 bases at J; junction bases unmatched: 25. DNA for the CDR3: TGTGCCAGCAGCTTATTAGGAGGAGCCGGGACAGGCGGTAGCCTGGGATATGGCTACACCTTC. Translation gives CASSLLGGAGTGGSLGYGYTF.

The chain recombines TRBV24-1 with TRBJ2-6; 9 positions agree with TRBD1. The CDR3 sequence is 24 residues long. The V gene end was trimmed by 5 bases and the J gene end by 0 bases; junction bases not matched to a gene: 25. In germline, CDR1 is KGHDR, CDR2 SFDVKD. The CDR3 loop reads CATSGDPSKPRTGAAFSGANVLTF. DNA for the CDR3: TGTGCCACCAGTGGCGATCCATCGAAACCCCGGACAGGGGCCGCATTCTCTGGGGCCAACGTCCTGACTTTC.